This TCR beta chain originates from a study of T cells after yellow fever vaccination. Study observations and caveats: Post-booster repertoires again held most primary-vaccination clones (about 95% CD4, 85% to 90% CD8).

As concerns this clonotype: Its antigen remains unidentified.

TCRdb re-analysed the 5' RACE reads in MiXCR, keeping a single row per CDR3 protein. The sample lists approximately 300,000 distinct CDR3 sequences, around 11% occurring once. The origin of this receptor is a man aged 18 to 30 who received the YFV17D yellow fever vaccine. The starting material was CD4+ T cells sorted from PBMCs, obtained 45 days after the yellow fever booster vaccination.

The DNA of the CDR3 is TGTGCCAGCAGCCCGTCTACGCGGGGGGTGGAGACCCAGTACTTC. It yields the protein CASSPSTRGVETQYF. The V call is TRBV7-9, the J call TRBJ2-5, with 8 positions matching TRBD2. The CDR3 length is 15 residues. In germline, CDR1 is SEHNR, CDR2 FQNEAQ (reference sequence). V was clipped by 5 bases and J by 5 bases; unmatched bases: 10.